What follows is one T cell receptor beta chain and its context. Its cognate antigen is unknown. The time point was: cycle 4 day 1 (C4D1), after more than five weeks of nivolumab. Every patient experienced relapse after autologous stem cell transplantation, and brentuximab vedotin exposure varied. The repertoire was sequenced with immunoSEQ multiplex PCR; TCRdb's copy has only in-frame clones and lacks some. The profile shows 100,000 or so clones, more than 70% of them singletons. The sample is drawn from a study of PD-1 blockade in classical Hodgkin lymphoma. General study results and limits: CD4+ TCR diversity climbed significantly by C4D1, unlike CD8+ TCR diversity. Nivolumab starters within 1 year of ASCT were excluded.

The CDR3 is 14 amino acids. The V end lost 5 bases, the J end lost 0 bases, and 8 bases lay between the germline ends. Germline V lookup: CDR1 SNHLY, CDR2 FYNNEI. The sample in question was peripheral blood mononuclear cells (PBMCs), obtained before the fourth cycle of nivolumab. This chain uses TRBV2 with TRBJ2-4; D gene unclear. The sequence derives from a human donor with classical Hodgkin lymphoma. Here the CDR3 reads CASSPGAAKNIQYF. Written as DNA, the CDR3 is TGTGCCAGCAGTCCGGGTGCAGCCAAAAACATTCAGTACTTC.